This T cell receptor beta chain emerged from a study of T cell responses to AZD1222 COVID-19 vaccine. This table comes from immunoSEQ multiplex PCR, and its TCRdb copy is limited to in-frame clones, with some not included. The sample shows about 110,000 clones, around nine tenths of them seen only once. The CDR3 is made up of 12 amino acids. The V gene's germline CDR1 is LNHDA and CDR2 SQIVND (reference sequence). Losses at the gene ends were 4 bases for V and 12 bases for J; bases not matched to a gene: 4. The material was peripheral blood, obtained on day 0 of AZD1222 vaccination. This TCR was sampled from an adult in good health. The J gene is TRBJ2-1, the V gene TRBV19; 9 bases agree with TRBD1. The CDR3 is CASSRGQGGQFF. The CDR3 coding sequence is TGTGCCAGTAGTAGGGGACAGGGTGGGCAGTTCTTC. The complete variable domain, with remaining parts taken from reference TRBV19 and TRBJ2-1, reads DGGITQSPKYLFRKEGQNVTLSCEQNLNHDAMYWYRQDPGQGLRLIYYSQIVNDFQKGDIAEGYSVSREKKESFPLTVTSAQKNPTAFYLCASSRGQGGQFFGPGTRLTVL.